The rows below give T cell receptor beta chains drawn from one sample of a study of blood T cell repertoires in COVID-19. The method was immunoSEQ multiplex PCR; TCRdb's version includes in-frame clones alone and lacks a portion of them. This table has about 220,000 clones, roughly 90% appearing once. Input material: PBMCs or T cells enriched from blood (not recorded which). The receptors were gathered from a woman aged 25 to 39 who had recovered from COVID-19. CDR3s include the opening cysteine and the closing phenylalanine or tryptophan. D genes are given only for firm matches. Size values are once, few and many counts, or a class for expanded clones, and some rows have none.

once	TRBV6-5	TRBD1	TRBJ1-1	CASSSRTGGFNTEAFF	TGTGCCAGCAGTTCCCGGACAGGGGGCTTTAACACTGAAGCTTTCTTT
NA	TRBV6-5	NA	TRBJ1-4	CASSYGLEKLFF	TGTGCCAGCAGTTACGGACTCGAAAAACTGTTTTTT
NA	TRBV5-1	NA	TRBJ2-1	CASSPAGSGNEQFF	TGCGCCAGCAGCCCGGCGGGAAGTGGCAATGAGCAGTTCTTC
NA	TRBV3-1/TRBV3-2	TRBD1	TRBJ1-1	CASSPLTGLAGGKAFF	TGTGCCAGCAGCCCCCTGACAGGGCTTGCGGGGGGCAAAGCTTTCTTT
few	TRBV12-5	NA	TRBJ1-5	CASGLGYQGNQPQHF	TGTGCTAGTGGTTTGGGGTACCAGGGCAATCAGCCCCAGCATTTT
NA	TRBV5-1	TRBD1	TRBJ2-1	CASSSDRDRGRFYNEQFF	TGCGCCAGCAGCTCCGACCGGGACAGGGGGCGCTTCTACAATGAGCAGTTCTTC
once	TRBV29-1	NA	TRBJ1-2	CSVEVTGRGYTF	TGCAGCGTTGAAGTTACGGGGAGAGGCTACACCTTC
few	TRBV12-3/TRBV12-4	NA	TRBJ1-6	CASSFLSSPLHF	TGTGCCAGCAGTTTTTTATCTTCACCCCTCCACTTT
NA	TRBV10-3	NA	TRBJ1-2	CATTGTALPSNYGYTF	TGTGCCACCACTGGGACTGCCCTCCCCTCTAACTATGGCTACACCTTC
NA	TRBV7-2	NA	TRBJ1-4	CASSFFGLNEKLFF	TGTGCCAGCAGCTTCTTTGGACTTAATGAAAAACTGTTTTTT
NA	TRBV7-2	NA	TRBJ1-5	CASSLGGDNQPQHF	TGTGCCAGCAGCCTAGGGGGGGACAATCAGCCCCAGCATTTT
NA	TRBV10-3	NA	TRBJ1-6	CAISVELAPNSPLHF	TGTGCCATCAGTGTGGAACTAGCACCGAATTCACCCCTCCACTTT
NA	TRBV29-1	NA	TRBJ1-1	CSPGTFGGTEAFF	TGCAGCCCGGGGACCTTCGGGGGGACTGAAGCTTTCTTT
NA	TRBV2	TRBD1	TRBJ2-7	CASSEAWRGQGALGAGINLGEQYF	TGTGCCAGCAGTGAAGCGTGGAGGGGACAGGGGGCCCTCGGGGCGGGGATCAACTTGGGTGAGCAGTACTTC
NA	TRBV4-1	TRBD1	TRBJ1-6	CASSQIGTGDSPLHF	TGCGCCAGCAGCCAGATCGGGACAGGGGATTCACCCCTCCACTTT
NA	TRBV3-1/TRBV3-2	NA	TRBJ2-4	CASSHYGLSKNIQYF	TGTGCCAGCAGCCACTACGGACTATCCAAAAACATTCAGTACTTC
NA	TRBV4-2	TRBD2	TRBJ2-3	CASSQEVRGGSTDTQYF	TGTGCCAGCAGCCAAGAGGTGCGGGGGGGAAGCACAGATACGCAGTATTTT
NA	TRBV7-3	NA	TRBJ1-1	CASSFNMNTEAFF	TGTGCCAGCAGCTTTAACATGAACACTGAAGCTTTCTTT
NA	TRBV19	TRBD2	TRBJ2-1	CASTLSGRVITSSYNEQFF	TGTGCCAGTACCCTCTCGGGGAGGGTTATTACTAGCTCCTACAATGAGCAGTTCTTC
NA	TRBV2	NA	TRBJ1-5	CASSEEQGNQPQHF	TGTGCCAGCAGTGAAGAACAGGGTAATCAGCCCCAGCATTTT
NA	TRBV4-3	NA	TRBJ1-2	CASSQGSKNYGYTF	TGCGCCAGCAGCCAAGGGAGTAAGAACTATGGCTACACCTTC
NA	TRBV7-2	NA	TRBJ2-7	CASSFGGAAYEQYF	TGTGCCAGCAGCTTTGGGGGGGCGGCCTACGAGCAGTACTTC
NA	TRBV5-5	TRBD1	TRBJ2-5	CASSAIIDRGETQYF	TGTGCCAGCAGCGCAATCATAGACAGGGGAGAGACCCAGTACTTC
NA	TRBV25-1	NA	TRBJ2-2	CASSELGRGLFF	TGTGCCAGCAGTGAACTTGGTAGAGGGCTGTTTTTT
NA	TRBV4-3	TRBD1	TRBJ1-1	CASSQVLDRANTEAFF	TGCGCCAGCAGCCAAGTCCTTGACAGGGCCAACACTGAAGCTTTCTTT
NA	TRBV29-1	TRBD1	TRBJ1-2	CSVDRSYGQGDGYTF	TGCAGCGTTGATCGTTCGTACGGACAGGGGGATGGCTACACCTTC
NA	TRBV7-9	TRBD2	TRBJ2-3	CASSLANGGTDTQYF	TGTGCCAGCAGCTTAGCGAACGGGGGGACAGATACGCAGTATTTT
NA	TRBV6-1	TRBD2	TRBJ2-3	CASSEGLAGGTDTQYF	TGTGCCAGCAGTGAGGGACTAGCGGGGGGCACAGATACGCAGTATTTT
NA	TRBV6-2/TRBV6-3	TRBD1	TRBJ1-5	CASSPTDRGSNQPQHF	TGTGCCAGCAGCCCTACCGACAGGGGTAGCAATCAGCCCCAGCATTTT
NA	TRBV7-2	NA	TRBJ1-4	CASSLEKGFGEKLFF	TGTGCCAGCAGCTTAGAAAAGGGGTTTGGGGAAAAACTGTTTTTT
NA	TRBV28	TRBD1	TRBJ2-7	CASSLKAGGPYEQYF	TGTGCCAGCAGTTTAAAGGCAGGGGGACCCTACGAGCAGTACTTC
NA	TRBV27	TRBD2	TRBJ2-7	CASSVGLAGGYEQYF	TGTGCCAGCAGTGTCGGACTAGCGGGGGGGTACGAGCAGTACTTC
NA	TRBV5-1	NA	TRBJ2-6	CASRPTGDSGANVLTF	TGCGCCAGCAGACCGACAGGAGACTCTGGGGCCAACGTCCTGACTTTC
few	TRBV7-3	TRBD2	TRBJ2-3	CASSLAGATDTQYF	TGTGCCAGCAGTTTAGCGGGGGCCACAGATACGCAGTATTTT
NA	TRBV11-3	TRBD1	TRBJ2-3	CASSLGTGYVTDTQYF	TGTGCCAGCAGCTTGGGGACAGGGTATGTTACAGATACGCAGTATTTT
NA	TRBV24-1	TRBD1	TRBJ1-5	CATLGQGSSSNQPQHF	TGTGCCACCCTGGGACAGGGGTCCAGTAGCAATCAGCCCCAGCATTTT
NA	TRBV6-1	NA	TRBJ1-6	CASSERMGHDNSPLHF	TGTGCCAGCAGTGAGCGTATGGGACATGATAATTCACCCCTCCACTTT
NA	TRBV25-1	NA	TRBJ1-1	CASSHGQFEAFF	TGTGCCAGCAGTCATGGACAGTTCGAAGCTTTCTTT
NA	TRBV11-2	NA	TRBJ1-5	CASSLFADQPQHF	TGTGCCAGCAGCTTATTCGCGGATCAGCCCCAGCATTTT
NA	TRBV4-3	TRBD1	TRBJ1-2	CASSQDSGRGQGYTF	TGCGCCAGCAGCCAAGATTCCGGCAGGGGGCAAGGCTACACCTTC
NA	TRBV7-8	TRBD1	TRBJ1-2	CASSPRTGNNGYTF	TGTGCCAGCAGCCCTAGGACAGGGAATAATGGCTACACCTTC
NA	TRBV7-2	NA	TRBJ2-1	CASSLVREGEQFF	TGTGCCAGCAGCTTAGTGCGGGAAGGTGAGCAGTTCTTC
few	TRBV5-1	NA	TRBJ1-4	CASSLTGIGEKLFF	TGCGCCAGCAGCCTGACAGGTATAGGTGAAAAACTGTTTTTT
NA	TRBV5-1	TRBD1	TRBJ1-1	CASSLFMAGQLNTEAFF	TGCGCCAGCAGCTTGTTCATGGCGGGACAGTTGAACACTGAAGCTTTCTTT
NA	TRBV7-3	NA	TRBJ2-6	CASSLSLVGSGANVLTF	TGTGCCAGCAGCTTATCCCTAGTCGGCTCTGGGGCCAACGTCCTGACTTTC
NA	TRBV27	TRBD1	TRBJ1-2	CASSGTGANYGYTF	TGTGCCAGCAGCGGGACAGGTGCTAACTATGGCTACACCTTC
NA	TRBV10-3	NA	TRBJ2-1	CAIRTDTNTNNEQFF	TGTGCCATCAGGACCGACACAAATACGAACAATGAGCAGTTCTTC
NA	TRBV7-9	TRBD1	TRBJ1-2	CASSFWDRGGYGYTF	TGTGCCAGCAGCTTTTGGGACAGGGGCGGCTATGGCTACACCTTC
NA	TRBV7-3	NA	TRBJ1-6	CASSSQGRHSPLHF	TGTGCCAGCAGCTCGCAGGGAAGGCATTCACCCCTCCACTTT
NA	TRBV25-1	TRBD1	TRBJ1-5	CASSDRDSYQPQHF	TGTGCCAGCAGTGACCGGGACAGCTATCAGCCCCAGCATTTT
NA	TRBV4-3	NA	TRBJ2-1	CASSKEGLINNEQFF	TGCGCCAGCAGCAAAGAGGGACTTATCAACAATGAGCAGTTCTTC
NA	TRBV11-3	NA	TRBJ1-1	CASSNRDYTEAFF	TGTGCCAGCAGCAACCGGGACTACACTGAAGCTTTCTTT
NA	TRBV7-6	TRBD1	TRBJ2-7	CASSSSPGQGTYEQYF	TGTGCCAGCAGCTCAAGCCCGGGACAGGGAACCTACGAGCAGTACTTC
NA	TRBV11-2	NA	TRBJ2-5	CASSFTGEVETQYF	TGTGCCAGCAGCTTTACAGGGGAGGTTGAGACCCAGTACTTC
NA	TRBV2	NA	TRBJ2-2	CASSAGSTGELFF	TGTGCCAGCAGTGCGGGTTCCACCGGGGAGCTGTTTTTT